Following are 20 T cell receptor beta chains from one sample sequenced in a study of CD8 T cells in ankylosing spondylitis. MiXCR, run by TCRdb on the 5' RACE reads, gives a single entry per CDR3 protein. The profile shows 200,000 to 250,000 distinct CDR3 sequences, about 10% of them singletons. The source material was blood, either unsorted or a sorted T cell fraction (not recorded which). The receptors here all came from a male donor with ankylosing spondylitis or in good health (not recorded which).

The table lists this clonotype with a few counts. The CDR3 DNA reads TGTGCCAGCAGTTATGGTAGCAGCACTGAAGCTTTCTTT. Translation: CASSYGSSTEAFF. The rearrangement joins TRBV7-8 to TRBJ1-1; D is unresolved. Germline CDR1 and CDR2: SGHVS and FQNEAQ. The V and J ends lost 6 bases and 4 bases respectively, with 12 bases between them. The CDR3 sequence is 13 residues long. The full variable domain, with the rest looked up from reference TRBV7-8 and TRBJ1-1, is GAGVSQSPRYKVAKRGQDVALRCDPISGHVSLFWYQQALGQGPEFLTYFQNEAQLDKSGLPSDRFFAERPEGSVSTLKIQRTQQEDSAVYLCASSYGSSTEAFFGQGTRLTVV.

Ten or more counts support this clonotype. The CDR3 DNA reads TGTGCCAGCATTGGTCTAGCGACGAACACCGGGGAGCTGTTTTTT. Translated: CASIGLATNTGELFF. The rearrangement links TRBV28 to TRBJ2-2, with D possibly matching TRBD2 (6 bases). CDR1 MDHEN and CDR2 SYDVKM come from the germline V gene. V lost 7 bases and J lost 0, with 12 bases in between. The CDR3 covers 15 residues.

This chain links TRBV27 with TRBJ2-7, with a possible D match to TRBD2 (6 bases). CDR3 length: 15 amino acids. V lost 3 bases, J lost 3 bases, and 15 bases lay in between. Germline assignment: CDR1 MNHEY and CDR2 SMNVEV (reference sequence). The CDR3 DNA reads as TGTGCCAGCAGTTTTTCGGGGGAATCTAACTACGAGCAGTACTTC. Protein product: CASSFSGESNYEQYF.

This clonotype was counted a single time. The chain is built from TRBV20-1 and TRBJ2-1; 8 bases are a match to TRBD2. In germline, CDR1 is DFQATT, CDR2 SNEGSKA (reference sequence). Trimming took 2 bases from V and 0 from J; bases not matched to a gene: 9. CDR3 length: 17 residues. Written as DNA, the CDR3 is TGCAGTGCTAGACAACCCGCTAGCGGGCGCTCCTACAATGAGCAGTTCTTC. Translating gives CSARQPASGRSYNEQFF.

This clonotype was counted at least ten times. This chain links TRBV12-3 or TRBV12-4 with TRBJ2-3; the D gene is possibly TRBD2 (6 bases). V dropped 3 bases and J dropped 4 bases, with 11 bases sitting between them. This CDR3 comprises 14 residues. Here the CDR3 reads CASSFAREADTQYF. The CDR3 DNA reads TGTGCCAGCAGTTTTGCTAGGGAGGCAGATACGCAGTATTTT.

This clonotype was observed at least ten times. This chain joins TRBV7-2 and TRBJ2-1; D is possibly TRBD1 or TRBD2 (6 bases each). V was pared by 1 base and J by 12 bases, with 19 bases between. Looked up from germline, CDR1 is SGHTA and CDR2 is FQGNSA. This CDR3 has 15 residues. The CDR3 is CASSLDGGQSRGQFF. In DNA form, the CDR3 reads TGTGCCAGCAGCTTAGACGGGGGCCAATCGCGCGGGCAGTTCTTC.

This clonotype has at least ten counts. CDR3 in amino acids: CASSLTGGGSYNEQFF. CDR3 DNA: TGTGCCAGCAGCTTAACTGGCGGGGGGTCCTACAATGAGCAGTTCTTC. The chain carries TRBV7-3 and TRBJ2-1, with 8 bases lining up with TRBD2. In germline, CDR1 is SGHTA, CDR2 FQGTGA. Germline trimming cut 0 bases from V and 1 base from J; bases unmatched to any gene: 2. The CDR3 is 16 residues long.

The gene calls are TRBV2 and TRBJ2-2; D perhaps matches TRBD2 (5 bases). V was clipped by 7 bases and J by 0 bases, with 9 bases between them. Germline V CDR1 and CDR2: SNHLY, FYNNEI. CDR3 size: 14 residues. The CDR3 nucleotides are TGTGCCAGCAAAGCGGATACGAACACCGGGGAGCTGTTTTTT. This gives the protein CASKADTNTGELFF.

This clonotype came up many times. V gene TRBV20-1 combines with J gene TRBJ2-2; the match to TRBD2 covers 8 bases. The CDR3 contains 14 residues. Trimming cost V 5 bases and J 3 bases; bases outside gene matches: 5. Germline assignment: CDR1 DFQATT and CDR2 SNEGSKA (reference sequence). For the CDR3, the DNA is TGCAGTGCTCGGGAGGGGGGAGACACCGGGGAGCTGTTTTTT. Protein product: CSAREGGDTGELFF.

This clonotype has ten or more counts. The rearrangement uses TRBV12-3 or TRBV12-4 and TRBJ1-3, with D hard to call. Trimming took off 2 bases at V and 0 bases at J, with 17 bases between the two ends. There are 18 residues in the CDR3. CDR3 sequence: CASSLFLEGRSSGNTIYF. CDR3 in DNA: TGTGCCAGCAGTTTATTTCTAGAGGGCCGGAGCTCTGGAAACACCATATATTTT.

At least ten counts were recorded for this clonotype. V is TRBV5-1 and J is TRBJ1-2; TRBD1 agrees at 9 bases. The CDR3 contains 17 residues. With V trimmed by 1 base and J by 4 bases, 11 bases remained unmatched. Germline values: CDR1 SGHRS, CDR2 YFSETQ. For the CDR3, the DNA is TGCGCCAGCAGCTTGTTGGCCCCGGACAGGGGTTCCTATGGCTACACCTTC. Its translation: CASSLLAPDRGSYGYTF.

DNA for the CDR3: TGTGCCAGCACAGAGGGGTCGGCTAGCACAGATACGCAGTATTTT. Its protein is CASTEGSASTDTQYF. The chain couples TRBV5-8 to TRBJ2-3, with D perhaps matching TRBD1 or TRBD2 (5 bases each). Deletions cut 6 bases from V and 0 bases from J, with 14 bases between. Germline CDR1 is SGHTS and CDR2 is YDEGEE. The CDR3 totals 15 residues.

The sample holds many counts of this clonotype. CDR3 DNA sequence: TGTGCCAGCAGCACGCAGGGTAGCTCCTACGAGCAGTACTTC. This codes for CASSTQGSSYEQYF. This sequence joins TRBV9 and TRBJ2-7; possible D gene TRBD1, 5 bases. CDR1 is SGDLS and CDR2 is YYNGEE in the germline V gene. V was trimmed by 4 bases and J by 0 bases, leaving 11 bases between them. This CDR3 region has 14 residues.

This clonotype was counted at least ten times. This sequence joins TRBV5-6 and TRBJ2-5; D remains unclear. CDR3 length: 13 residues. V was shortened by 10 bases and J by 2 bases, with 15 bases between the two germline ends. Germline V gene sequence: CDR1 SGHDT, CDR2 YYEEEE. The CDR3 loop reads CASLGSSQETQYF. For the CDR3, the DNA is TGTGCCTCGCTTGGTAGCAGTCAAGAGACCCAGTACTTC.

At least ten counts were recorded for this clonotype. V is TRBV13 and J is TRBJ2-7; perhaps TRBD2 as D (6 bases). Germline V CDR1 and CDR2: PRHDT, FYEKMQ (reference sequence). The V end lost 5 bases, the J end lost 4 bases, and 18 bases lay between the germline ends. CDR3 size: 15 residues. CDR3 sequence (DNA): TGTGCCAGCAGCGCGACCGGGACTTTTGATTACGAGCAGTACTTC. It yields the protein CASSATGTFDYEQYF. Based on the CDR3 plus reference TRBV13 and TRBJ2-7, the full variable domain is AAGVIQSPRHLIKEKRETATLKCYPIPRHDTVYWYQQGPGQDPQFLISFYEKMQSDKGSIPDRFSAQQFSDYHSELNMSSLELGDSALYFCASSATGTFDYEQYFGPGTRLTVT.

The table lists this clonotype with many counts. The CDR3 protein is CASSFWGQTKGNTIYF. DNA of the CDR3: TGTGCCAGCAGTTTTTGGGGTCAGACAAAAGGAAACACCATATATTTT. The chain is built from TRBV12-3 or TRBV12-4 and TRBJ1-3; D unclear. The CDR3 length is 16 residues. The V end was cut by 3 bases, the J end by 4 bases, with 16 bases between.

The V gene is TRBV10-3, the J gene TRBJ2-2; 12 bases agree with TRBD2. Germline CDR1 is ENHRY and CDR2 is SYGVKD. The V gene end was trimmed by 2 bases and the J gene end by 0 bases; junction bases not matched to a gene: 1. This CDR3 contains 17 residues. The CDR3 spells CAISETSGGTNTGELFF. CDR3 in DNA: TGTGCCATCAGTGAGACTAGCGGGGGGACGAACACCGGGGAGCTGTTTTTT.

This clonotype was recorded only once. This rearrangement joins TRBV29-1 to TRBJ2-5; weak D call: TRBD2 (6 bases). The germline gives CDR1 SQVTM, CDR2 ANQGSEA. With 3 bases removed from V and 4 bases from J, the gap between germline ends came to 12 bases. The CDR3 is 13 residues long. CDR3 sequence (DNA): TGCAGCGTTGACTCCGGGGGTGGAGAGACCCAGTACTTC. As protein: CSVDSGGGETQYF.

This clonotype was detected many times. The gene calls are TRBV5-1 and TRBJ2-7, with 9 bases aligning to TRBD1. CDR3 length: 14 amino acids. Per germline, CDR1 SGHRS and CDR2 YFSETQ. After removal of 5 bases from V and 3 bases from J, the junction contained 6 bases not matched to a gene. The CDR3 reads CASSLTDRGYEQYF. The CDR3, as DNA: TGCGCCAGCAGTTTAACGGACAGGGGCTACGAGCAGTACTTC.

This clonotype has at least ten counts. The chain employs TRBV5-6 and TRBJ1-2, with 9 nucleotides matching TRBD1. This CDR3 has 15 amino acids. The germline gives CDR1 SGHDT, CDR2 YYEEEE. Trimming cost V 4 bases and J 5 bases; bases outside gene matches: 9. CDR3 residues: CASSITTGGRYGYTF. CDR3 sequence (DNA): TGTGCCAGCAGCATAACGACAGGGGGACGGTATGGCTACACCTTC.